One and the same sample provided the 32 T cell receptor beta chains below, sequenced in a study of post-analysis software for immune sequencing data. Study-wide findings and caveats: The five TRBV segments detected at higher frequency in patients than in controls included TRBV5-6, TRBV5-1 and TRBV20-1.

These receptors lack a known antigen. TCR beta cDNA libraries had unique molecular identifiers. TCRdb reprocessed the PCR reads with MiXCR, giving one entry per CDR3 protein. The data contain around 440,000 distinct CDR3 sequences, roughly 45% of them seen just once; the ten biggest clones take up around an eighth. Sequencing was done on a sample of blood. The receptors originated from a girl under 18 with multiple sclerosis.

This chain links TRBV4-1 with TRBJ2-7, with D possibly TRBD2 on 6 matching bases. V lost 3 bases, J lost 0 bases, and 9 bases lay in between. CDR1 and CDR2 (germline): MGHRA, YSYEKL. The CDR3 sequence is 14 residues long. The chain's CDR3 is CASSHHGSSYEQYF. The CDR3 DNA is TGCGCCAGCAGCCACCACGGGAGCTCCTACGAGCAGTACTTC.

V and J are TRBV11-3 and TRBJ1-1; D uncertain. Per germline, CDR1 SGHNT and CDR2 YENEEA. V lost 4 bases to trimming and J lost 1 base, with 7 bases between them. CDR3 size: 13 residues. In DNA, the CDR3 is TGTGCCAGCAGCTCTCGGGCGAACACTGAAGCTTTCTTT. Translated, it gives CASSSRANTEAFF.

This rearrangement joins TRBV4-1 to TRBJ2-3, with 8 bases that match TRBD1. Trimming cost V 0 bases and J 4 bases; bases outside gene matches: 12. Germline V CDR1 and CDR2: MGHRA, YSYEKL. The CDR3 runs 18 residues. The CDR3 protein is CASSQDSEMTGVPDTQYF. CDR3 sequence (DNA): TGCGCCAGCAGCCAAGATTCCGAGATGACAGGGGTCCCAGATACGCAGTATTTT.

This clonotype has just a few counts. The chain carries TRBV12-3 or TRBV12-4 and TRBJ2-1; 9 bases are a match to TRBD1. This CDR3 is 14 amino acids long. V shed 3 bases, J shed 7 bases, and the junction held 4 bases outside the gene matches. As DNA, the CDR3 is TGTGCCAGCAGTTTTGGGACAGGGCGGAATGAGCAGTTCTTC. Its protein is CASSFGTGRNEQFF.

The chain recombines TRBV4-1 with TRBJ1-1; tentatively, D is TRBD1 (6 bases). V lost 4 bases, J lost 3 bases, and 15 bases lay in between. Per germline, CDR1 MGHRA and CDR2 YSYEKL. CDR3 length: 15 amino acids. This chain's CDR3 is CASSRFGGIDTEAFF. The CDR3 bases are TGCGCCAGCAGCCGGTTTGGGGGCATCGACACTGAAGCTTTCTTT.

To note about this clonotype: One end of the junction fails to match germline, which may point to a read error. The rearrangement links TRBV20-1 to TRBJ2-1, with D possibly called TRBD1 or TRBD2 (5 bases each). The DNA end favors TRBJ2-7, so the J call may be wrong. The CDR3 contains 15 residues. From germline, CDR1 is DFQATT and CDR2 SNEGSKA (reference sequence). As DNA, the CDR3 is TGCAGTGCTAGAGAGGGACCCTCTGTTTCCTCCGAGCAGTACTTC. Protein sequence: CSAREGPSVSSEQYF.

The genes are TRBV7-2 and TRBJ2-5; D is possibly TRBD1 (5 bases). Looked up from germline, CDR1 is SGHTA and CDR2 is FQGNSA. Trimming removed 1 base from V and 1 base from J, with 13 bases in between. The CDR3 is 16 amino acids. The chain's CDR3 is CASSLVQGISQETQYF. The CDR3 region has the DNA TGTGCCAGCAGCTTAGTCCAGGGTATCAGCCAAGAGACCCAGTACTTC.

The table lists this clonotype with a few counts. The J gene is TRBJ1-5, the V gene TRBV7-9; D remains unclear. The CDR3 sequence is 14 residues long. V lost 1 base and J lost 3, with 7 bases in between. Germline V lookup: CDR1 SEHNR, CDR2 FQNEAQ (reference sequence). Here the CDR3 DNA reads TGTGCCAGCAGCTTAGAAGGCTACAATCAGCCCCAGCATTTT. This sequence encodes CASSLEGYNQPQHF. Looking up the rest from reference TRBV7-9 and TRBJ1-5 gives the full variable domain: DTGVSQNPRHKITKRGQNVTFRCDPISEHNRLYWYRQTLGQGPEFLTYFQNEAQLEKSRLLSDRFSAERPKGSFSTLEIQRTEQGDSAMYLCASSLEGYNQPQHFGDGTRLSIL.

This clonotype appeared a few times. The genes are TRBV10-2 and TRBJ1-5; 8 bases are shared with TRBD1. The germline gives CDR1 WSHSY, CDR2 SAAADI. The CDR3 totals 15 residues. Trimming cost V 6 bases and J 3 bases; bases outside gene matches: 7. The CDR3: CASRAGTGYNQPQHF. The CDR3 bases are TGCGCCAGCAGGGCCGGGACAGGATACAATCAGCCCCAGCATTTT.

This clonotype was seen at least ten times. The chain has TRBV12-3 or TRBV12-4 and TRBJ2-1; D may be TRBD1 or TRBD2 (5 bases each). Deletions cut 5 bases from V and 9 bases from J, with 11 bases between. This CDR3 has 12 residues. CDR3 protein: CASSRGASEQFF. The CDR3, as DNA: TGTGCCAGCAGTAGAGGGGCAAGTGAGCAGTTCTTC.

The chain uses TRBV4-3 and TRBJ2-1; 7 positions match TRBD2. V lost 0 bases to trimming and J lost 5 bases; unmatched junction nucleotides: 10. Germline CDR1 reads LGHNA; CDR2 reads YSLEER. This CDR3 region has 17 residues. The CDR3 region has the DNA TGCGCCAGCAGCCAAGATACATTCAGCGGGATTAACAATGAGCAGTTCTTC. It codes for CASSQDTFSGINNEQFF.

The gene calls are TRBV20-1 and TRBJ2-7; TRBD2 aligns across 9 bases. This CDR3 has 16 amino acids. J gave up 3 bases and V 1 base, and 10 bases lay outside the gene matches. The V gene's germline CDR1 is DFQATT and CDR2 SNEGSKA (reference sequence). CDR3 protein: CSARASIAGANYEQYF. The CDR3, as DNA: TGCAGTGCTAGAGCGAGTATAGCGGGAGCAAACTACGAGCAGTACTTC.

The chain links TRBV2 to TRBJ2-3; 8 bases map to TRBD1. This CDR3 has 16 amino acids. Germline CDR1 SNHLY, CDR2 FYNNEI. Trimming cost V 6 bases and J 1 base; bases outside gene matches: 9. CDR3 sequence (DNA): TGTGCCAGCAGGCCCGGACAGGGTAAGGGCACAGATACGCAGTATTTT. Its translation is CASRPGQGKGTDTQYF. The full variable domain, completed using reference TRBV2 and TRBJ2-3, is EPEVTQTPSHQVTQMGQEVILRCVPISNHLYFYWYRQILGQKVEFLVSFYNNEISEKSEIFDDQFSVERPDGSNFTLKIRSTKLEDSAMYFCASRPGQGKGTDTQYFGPGTRLTVL.

This clonotype came up once. The J gene is TRBJ2-7, the V gene TRBV14, with D possibly matching TRBD2 (7 bases). CDR3 length: 14 residues. Trimming left V 0 bases short and J 4 bases short, with 10 bases between. Germline CDR1 SGHDN, CDR2 FVKESK. CDR3 sequence reads: CASSQEGGEYEQYF. In nucleotides, the CDR3 is TGTGCCAGCAGCCAAGAAGGGGGGGAATACGAGCAGTACTTC.

The chain is built from TRBV6-6 and TRBJ1-4; weak D call: TRBD1 (5 bases). CDR1 and CDR2 from the germline V gene are MNHNY and SVGAGI (reference sequence). The V and J ends lost 4 bases and 4 bases respectively, with 16 bases between them. The CDR3 spans 16 residues. CDR3 residues: CASSLPGTDLNEKLFF. The CDR3 nucleotides are TGTGCCAGCAGTTTGCCCGGGACTGACCTTAATGAAAAACTGTTTTTT.

There are a few counts of this clonotype. V usage is TRBV20-1 and J usage is TRBJ2-5; D may be TRBD1 or TRBD2 (5 bases each). V shed 5 bases and J shed 5 bases, with 15 bases lying between them. CDR3 length: 13 amino acids. The V gene's germline CDR1 is DFQATT and CDR2 SNEGSKA (reference sequence). The CDR3 spells CSALEGSEETQYF. As DNA, the CDR3 is TGCAGTGCTCTCGAGGGGTCAGAGGAGACCCAGTACTTC.

This sequence joins TRBV7-3 and TRBJ1-2; D possibly corresponds to TRBD1 (6 bases). The V end was cut by 2 bases, the J end by 4 bases, with 14 bases between. Germline CDR1 SGHTA, CDR2 FQGTGA. The CDR3 covers 15 residues. The CDR3 coding sequence is TGTGCCAGCAGCTTAGGCAGGGGCAGGAGCTATGGCTACACCTTC. It is translated as CASSLGRGRSYGYTF. Together with reference TRBV7-3 and TRBJ1-2, the CDR3 gives the full variable domain: GAGVSQTPSNKVTEKGKYVELRCDPISGHTALYWYRQSLGQGPEFLIYFQGTGAADDSGLPNDRFFAVRPEGSVSTLKIQRTERGDSAVYLCASSLGRGRSYGYTFGSGTRLTVV.

As to this clonotype: Being one base from a much bigger clone, this may be a read error. The chain recombines TRBV4-2 with TRBJ2-3, with D perhaps matching TRBD2 (6 bases). Germline V gene lookup returns CDR1 LGHNA and CDR2 YNFKEQ. The CDR3 has 16 residues. CDR3 sequence reads: CASSPARLGGADAQYF. The CDR3 DNA is TGTGCCAGCAGCCCAGCCCGGTTAGGCGGGGCAGATGCGCAGTATTTT.

This chain uses TRBV6-5 with TRBJ2-7; 16 nucleotides match TRBD2. The CDR3 runs to 17 residues. The ends lost 4 bases at V and 9 bases at J; junction bases unmatched: 12. The germline V gene has CDR1 MNHEY and CDR2 SVGAGI. The CDR3 DNA sequence: TGTGCCAGCAGTTCCGACGGGACTAGCGGGAGGGCCAAGGGGCAGTACTTC. Translating it yields CASSSDGTSGRAKGQYF.

The rearrangement links TRBV7-2 to TRBJ2-3; TRBD2 matches 11 bases. Germline V gene lookup returns CDR1 SGHTA and CDR2 FQGNSA. The CDR3 extends over 17 amino acids. V was clipped by 3 bases and J by 0 bases; unmatched bases: 5. CDR3 residues: CASSLRRLAGSTDTQYF. The CDR3 DNA reads TGTGCCAGCAGCTTGAGGCGACTAGCGGGGAGCACAGATACGCAGTATTTT. The whole variable domain, remainder taken from reference TRBV7-2 and TRBJ2-3, is GAGVSQSPSNKVTEKGKDVELRCDPISGHTALYWYRQSLGQGLEFLIYFQGNSAPDKSGLPSDRFSAERTGGSVSTLTIQRTQQEDSAVYLCASSLRRLAGSTDTQYFGPGTRLTVL.

The V call is TRBV7-9, the J call TRBJ2-5; possibly TRBD1 or TRBD2 for D (5 bases each). Gene TRBJ2-7 matches the end of the DNA better, so the J call may be wrong. Germline V lookup: CDR1 SEHNR, CDR2 FQNEAQ (reference sequence). The CDR3 totals 15 residues. Here the CDR3 reads CASSFSGDLSHEQYF. As DNA, the CDR3 is TGTGCCAGCAGCTTTTCTGGGGACCTATCCCACGAGCAGTACTTC.

V and J are TRBV18 and TRBJ2-7, with 10 bases that match TRBD2. This CDR3 is built from 14 residues. Losses at the gene ends were 2 bases for V and 4 bases for J; bases not matched to a gene: 2. The germline CDR1 and CDR2 sequences are KGHSH and LQKENI. The CDR3 is CASSPGTSEYEQYF. DNA of the CDR3: TGTGCCAGCTCACCAGGGACTAGCGAGTACGAGCAGTACTTC.

This clonotype is a singleton in its sample. The chain couples TRBV20-1 to TRBJ2-1; TRBD2 agrees at 8 bases. Germline CDR1 is DFQATT and CDR2 is SNEGSKA (reference sequence). The CDR3 is 13 amino acids. The V gene end was trimmed by 6 bases and the J gene end by 6 bases; junction bases not matched to a gene: 7. CDR3 nucleotides: TGCAGTGCCAGGGTAGCGGGAACCAATGAGCAGTTCTTC. Translating it yields CSARVAGTNEQFF.

The V gene is TRBV9, the J gene TRBJ2-5, with 7 bases aligning to TRBD1. Germline-derived CDR1 and CDR2 are SGDLS and YYNGEE. This CDR3 region has 15 residues. Trimming removed 1 base from V and 1 base from J; junction bases left unmatched: 4. The CDR3 bases are TGTGCCAGCAGCGTACAGGGGGTCCGCCAAGAGACCCAGTACTTC. Translated, it gives CASSVQGVRQETQYF.

In this sample, this clonotype turned up a few times. The CDR3 DNA reads as TGTGCCATCAGTGATGACGGACAGAATACCTACAATGAGCAGTTCTTC. Translated, it gives CAISDDGQNTYNEQFF. The chain employs TRBV10-3 and TRBJ2-1; D possibly corresponds to TRBD1 (6 bases). V dropped 3 bases and J dropped 2 bases, with 14 bases sitting between them. This CDR3 is 16 amino acids long. Germline V gene data show CDR1 as ENHRY and CDR2 as SYGVKD.

This clonotype was seen just once. For the CDR3, the DNA is TGTGCCACCAGCAGCAATGAAAAACTGTTTTTT. Translation gives CATSSNEKLFF. This rearrangement joins TRBV15 to TRBJ1-4; D is ambiguous. Germline CDR1 reads LNHNV; CDR2 reads YYDKDF (reference sequence). Trimming removed 3 bases at V and 5 bases at J, with 1 base between. This CDR3 contains 11 residues.

The chain carries TRBV14 and TRBJ2-5; 9 bases agree with TRBD2. The tail of the sequence fits TRBJ2-7 better, so the J call may be wrong. CDR1 is SGHDN, CDR2 FVKESK, per germline. CDR3 length: 16 residues. The CDR3 is CASSQDLAGGPREQYF. The CDR3 coding sequence is TGTGCCAGCAGCCAAGATCTGGCGGGAGGGCCCCGCGAGCAGTACTTC.

This chain connects TRBV10-3 to TRBJ2-7; 7 positions agree with TRBD1. This CDR3 is built from 15 residues. V lost 4 bases and J lost 2; bases outside the gene matches: 8. The germline V gene encodes CDR1 ENHRY and CDR2 SYGVKD. The CDR3 DNA sequence: TGTGCCATCAGTGCCCCCGGGACAGAAACCTACGAGCAGTACTTC. Translated: CAISAPGTETYEQYF.

This chain joins TRBV7-2 and TRBJ1-2; perhaps TRBD1 as D (5 bases). CDR3 length: 14 residues. V was cut by 1 base and J by 8 bases, with 14 bases left in between. Per germline, CDR1 SGHTA and CDR2 FQGNSA. CDR3 amino acids: CASSLVQGPRGYTF. The CDR3 bases are TGTGCCAGCAGCTTAGTCCAGGGACCGCGCGGCTACACCTTC. The entire variable domain, with the rest obtained from reference TRBV7-2 and TRBJ1-2, is as follows: GAGVSQSPSNKVTEKGKDVELRCDPISGHTALYWYRQSLGQGLEFLIYFQGNSAPDKSGLPSDRFSAERTGGSVSTLTIQRTQQEDSAVYLCASSLVQGPRGYTFGSGTRLTVV.

The chain recombines TRBV27 with TRBJ2-7; a weak D match, TRBD1 (6 bases). Germline V gene lookup returns CDR1 MNHEY and CDR2 SMNVEV (reference sequence). V was cut by 4 bases and J by 4 bases, with 14 bases left in between. The length of the CDR3 is 14 residues. The CDR3 spells CASSYSRGIYEQYF. Here the CDR3 DNA reads TGTGCCAGCAGTTACTCTAGGGGGATTTACGAGCAGTACTTC.

This rearrangement joins TRBV20-1 to TRBJ2-3, with D unclear. Per the germline V gene, CDR1 is DFQATT and CDR2 is SNEGSKA (reference sequence). V lost 5 bases and J 6 bases, leaving 15 bases between the germline ends. CDR3 length: 13 residues. CDR3 bases: TGCAGTGCTGGTTGGTTCGGGCCGGATACGCAGTATTTT. Encoded protein: CSAGWFGPDTQYF.

Only a few counts were recorded for this clonotype. The chain is built from TRBV29-1 and TRBJ2-7; D not certain. Germline V gives CDR1 SQVTM, CDR2 ANQGSEA. Trimming cost V 8 bases and J 3 bases, with 17 bases left between them. The CDR3 is 13 amino acids. CDR3 bases: TGCAGCTGTAGCTTCCGAAGGGACTACGAGCAGTACTTC. Translating gives CSCSFRRDYEQYF.